Sequencing of this T cell receptor beta chain was carried out in a study of human T cells and chemical hapten exposure. Study in general: The patients were mostly female; they had alopecia areata, totalis or universalis. General study findings and limits: Alopecia was present in the donors, so their immune response may differ from healthy people's.

The CDR3 has 12 residues. Per the germline V gene, CDR1 is WSHSY and CDR2 is SAAADI. V lost 4 bases and J lost 9, with 11 bases in between. Time point in this sample: patch test 3, about 24 weeks after DPC sensitization. Noted treatment: therapeutic diphenylcyclopropenone sensitization with weekly scalp DPC. The table lists this clonotype with a few counts. Its antigen remains unknown. TCRdb used MiXCR to reprocess the RACE reads, holding one entry per CDR3 protein. Of about 120,000 distinct CDR3 sequences in the sample, around 10% were seen once. The sequence was collected from a woman between 50 and 59 years old with alopecia areata. Some clones in this sample may be carry-over from other donors' samples. The input for sequencing was whole blood, taken in connection with sensitization to the hapten diphenylcyclopropenone (DPC). The chain is built from TRBV10-2 and TRBJ2-3, with unresolved D. DNA of the CDR3: TGCGCCAGCAGTGCTCCAAGGTGGACGCAGTATTTT. This encodes CASSAPRWTQYF.